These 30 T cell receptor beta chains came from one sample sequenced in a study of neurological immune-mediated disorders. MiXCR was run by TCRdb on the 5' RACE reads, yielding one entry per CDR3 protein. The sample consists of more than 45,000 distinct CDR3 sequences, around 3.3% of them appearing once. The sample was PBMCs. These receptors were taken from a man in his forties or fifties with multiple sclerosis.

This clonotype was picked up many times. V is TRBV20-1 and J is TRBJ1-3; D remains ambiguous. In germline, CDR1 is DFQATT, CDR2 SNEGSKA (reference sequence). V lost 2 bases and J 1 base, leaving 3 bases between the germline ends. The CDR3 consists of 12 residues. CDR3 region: CSARNSGNTIYF. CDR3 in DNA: TGCAGTGCTAGAAATTCTGGAAACACCATATATTTT.

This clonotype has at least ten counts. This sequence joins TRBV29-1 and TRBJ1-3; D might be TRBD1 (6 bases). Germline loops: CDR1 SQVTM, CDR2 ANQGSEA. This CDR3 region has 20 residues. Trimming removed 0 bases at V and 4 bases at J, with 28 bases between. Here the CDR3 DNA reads TGCAGCGTTGAAGAAAGATCCCCCATGAGGGGGGGTATTCGCGGAAACACCATATATTTT. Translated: CSVEERSPMRGGIRGNTIYF.

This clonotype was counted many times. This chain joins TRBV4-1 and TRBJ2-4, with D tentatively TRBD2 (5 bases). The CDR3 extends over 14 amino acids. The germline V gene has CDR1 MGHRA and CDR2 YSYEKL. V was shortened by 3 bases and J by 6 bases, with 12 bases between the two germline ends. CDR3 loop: CASSQDPGRNIQYF. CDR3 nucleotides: TGCGCCAGCAGCCAGGATCCGGGAAGAAACATTCAGTACTTC.

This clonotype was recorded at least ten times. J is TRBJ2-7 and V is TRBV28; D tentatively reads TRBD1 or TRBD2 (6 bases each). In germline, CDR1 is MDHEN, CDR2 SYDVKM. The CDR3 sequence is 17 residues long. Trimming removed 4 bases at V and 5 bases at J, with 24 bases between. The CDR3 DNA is TGTGCCAGCAGTTCCTCGGAGGGTGACAGGTTTGTGAACGAGCAGTACTTC. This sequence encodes CASSSSEGDRFVNEQYF.

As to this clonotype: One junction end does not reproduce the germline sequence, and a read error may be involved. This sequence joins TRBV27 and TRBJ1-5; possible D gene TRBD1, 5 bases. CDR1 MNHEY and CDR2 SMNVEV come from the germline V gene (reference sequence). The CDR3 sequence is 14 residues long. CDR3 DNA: TGTGCCAGCAGTCGCATGCGGGGGGATCAGCCCCAGAATTTT. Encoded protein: CASSRMRGDQPQNF.

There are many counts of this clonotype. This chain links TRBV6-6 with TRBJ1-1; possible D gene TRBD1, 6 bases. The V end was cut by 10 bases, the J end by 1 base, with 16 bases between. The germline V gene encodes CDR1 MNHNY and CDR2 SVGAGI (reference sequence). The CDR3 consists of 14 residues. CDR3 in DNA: TGTGCCACCGTTCACTCGACAGGGAACACTGAAGCTTTCTTT. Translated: CATVHSTGNTEAFF.

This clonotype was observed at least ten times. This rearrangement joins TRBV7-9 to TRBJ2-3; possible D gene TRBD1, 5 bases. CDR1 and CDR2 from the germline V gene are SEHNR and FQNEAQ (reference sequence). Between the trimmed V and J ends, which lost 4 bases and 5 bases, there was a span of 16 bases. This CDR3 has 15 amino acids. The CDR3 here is CASSSGGHDGDTQYF. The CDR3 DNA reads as TGTGCCAGCAGCTCCGGCGGACACGATGGAGATACGCAGTATTTT.

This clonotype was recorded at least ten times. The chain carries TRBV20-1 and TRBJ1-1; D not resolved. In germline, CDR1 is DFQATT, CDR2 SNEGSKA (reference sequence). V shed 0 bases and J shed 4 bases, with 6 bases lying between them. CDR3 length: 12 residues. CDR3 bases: TGCAGTGCTAGAGATTCCGGCACTGAAGCTTTCTTT. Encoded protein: CSARDSGTEAFF.

The CDR3 sequence is CASSPGLSEAFF. The CDR3 DNA reads TGTGCCAGCTCCCCAGGGTTATCTGAAGCTTTCTTT. The chain uses TRBV18 and TRBJ1-1; perhaps TRBD1 as D (5 bases). CDR1 and CDR2 from the germline V gene are KGHSH and LQKENI. The CDR3 spans 12 residues. V gave up 6 bases and J gave up 6 bases, with 11 bases separating them.

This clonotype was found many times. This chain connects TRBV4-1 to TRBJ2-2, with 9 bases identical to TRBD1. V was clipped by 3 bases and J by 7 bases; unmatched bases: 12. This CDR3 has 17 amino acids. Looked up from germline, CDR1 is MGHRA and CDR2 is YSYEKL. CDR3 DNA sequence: TGCGCCAGCAGCCACACCCCTGGGACAGGGCCGGGCGGGGAGCTGTTTTTT. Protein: CASSHTPGTGPGGELFF.

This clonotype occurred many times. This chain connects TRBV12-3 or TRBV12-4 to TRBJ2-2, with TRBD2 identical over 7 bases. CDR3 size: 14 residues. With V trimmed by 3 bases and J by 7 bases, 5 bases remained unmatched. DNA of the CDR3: TGTGCCAGCAGTTTCTTGTGGGGGGGCGGGGAGCTGTTTTTT. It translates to CASSFLWGGGELFF.

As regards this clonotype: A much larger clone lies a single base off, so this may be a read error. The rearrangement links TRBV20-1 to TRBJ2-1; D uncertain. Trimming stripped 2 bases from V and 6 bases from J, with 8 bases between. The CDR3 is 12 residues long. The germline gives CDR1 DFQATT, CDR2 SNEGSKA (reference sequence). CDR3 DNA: TGCAGTGCTAGATTAGGTCCCAATGAGCAGTTCTTC. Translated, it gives CSARLGPNEQFF.

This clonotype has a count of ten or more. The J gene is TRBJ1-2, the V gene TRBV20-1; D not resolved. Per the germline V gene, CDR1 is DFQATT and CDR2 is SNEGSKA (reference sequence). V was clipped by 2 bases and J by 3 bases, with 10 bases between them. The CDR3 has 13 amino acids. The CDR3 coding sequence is TGCAGTGCTAGACGGGGTAACGACTATGGCTACACCTTC. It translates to CSARRGNDYGYTF.

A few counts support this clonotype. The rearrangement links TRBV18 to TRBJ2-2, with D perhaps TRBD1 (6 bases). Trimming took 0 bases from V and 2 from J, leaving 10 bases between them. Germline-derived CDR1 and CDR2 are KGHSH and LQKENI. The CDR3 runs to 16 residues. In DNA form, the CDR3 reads TGTGCCAGCTCACCACCGCAGGACAGAAACACCGGGGAGCTGTTTTTT. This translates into CASSPPQDRNTGELFF.

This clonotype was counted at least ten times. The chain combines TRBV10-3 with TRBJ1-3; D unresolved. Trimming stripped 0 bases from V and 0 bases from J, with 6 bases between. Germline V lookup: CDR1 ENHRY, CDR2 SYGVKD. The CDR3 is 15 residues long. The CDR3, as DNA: TGTGCCATCAGTGAGTCTGCCGCCTCTGGAAACACCATATATTTT. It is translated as CAISESAASGNTIYF.

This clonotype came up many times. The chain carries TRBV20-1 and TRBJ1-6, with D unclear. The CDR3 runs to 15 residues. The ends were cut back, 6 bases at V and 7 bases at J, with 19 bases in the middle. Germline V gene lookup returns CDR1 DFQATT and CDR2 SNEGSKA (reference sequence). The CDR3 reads CSASGRGVLNSPLHF. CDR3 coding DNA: TGCAGTGCCAGCGGTCGGGGAGTTCTGAATTCACCCCTCCACTTT.

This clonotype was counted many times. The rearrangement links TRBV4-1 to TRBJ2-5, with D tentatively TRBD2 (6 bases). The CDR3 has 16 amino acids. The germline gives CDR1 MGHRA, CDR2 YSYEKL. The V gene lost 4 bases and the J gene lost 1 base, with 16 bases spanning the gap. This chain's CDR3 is CASSPRIGRPQETQYF. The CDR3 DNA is TGCGCCAGCAGCCCCCGTATAGGGAGGCCCCAAGAGACCCAGTACTTC.

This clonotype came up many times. CDR3 nucleotides: TGCAGTGCTAGAATGGCCGGGACAGGGGGCTCCCACACCTTC. This translates into CSARMAGTGGSHTF. The chain employs TRBV20-1 and TRBJ1-2; 12 bases are shared with TRBD1. V was clipped by 2 bases and J by 12 bases; unmatched bases: 10. Germline lookup yields CDR1 DFQATT and CDR2 SNEGSKA (reference sequence). The CDR3 extends over 14 amino acids.

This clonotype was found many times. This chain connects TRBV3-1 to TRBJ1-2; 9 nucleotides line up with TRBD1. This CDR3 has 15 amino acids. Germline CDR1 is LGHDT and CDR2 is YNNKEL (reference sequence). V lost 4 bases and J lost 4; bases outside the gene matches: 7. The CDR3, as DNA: TGTGCCAGCAGCCTGACAGGGGGATGGACCTATGGCTACACCTTC. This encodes CASSLTGGWTYGYTF.

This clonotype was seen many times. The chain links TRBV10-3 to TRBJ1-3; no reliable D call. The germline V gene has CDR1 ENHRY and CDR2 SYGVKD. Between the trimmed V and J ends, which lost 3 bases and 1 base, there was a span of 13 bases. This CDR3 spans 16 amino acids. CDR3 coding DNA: TGTGCCATCAGTGATCAGGCCAACCTTTCTGGAAACACCATATATTTT. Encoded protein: CAISDQANLSGNTIYF.

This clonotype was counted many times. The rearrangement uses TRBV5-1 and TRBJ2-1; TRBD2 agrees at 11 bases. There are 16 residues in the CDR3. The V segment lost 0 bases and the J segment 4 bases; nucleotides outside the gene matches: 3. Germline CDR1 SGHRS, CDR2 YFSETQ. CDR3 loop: CASSLEGTSGYNEQFF. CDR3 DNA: TGCGCCAGCAGCTTGGAGGGGACTAGCGGATACAATGAGCAGTTCTTC.

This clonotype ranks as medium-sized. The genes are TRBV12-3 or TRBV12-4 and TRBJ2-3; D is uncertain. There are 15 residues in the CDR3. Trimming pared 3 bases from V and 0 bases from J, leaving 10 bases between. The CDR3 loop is CASSLDQGSTDTQYF. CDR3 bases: TGTGCCAGCAGTTTGGACCAAGGGAGCACAGATACGCAGTATTTT.

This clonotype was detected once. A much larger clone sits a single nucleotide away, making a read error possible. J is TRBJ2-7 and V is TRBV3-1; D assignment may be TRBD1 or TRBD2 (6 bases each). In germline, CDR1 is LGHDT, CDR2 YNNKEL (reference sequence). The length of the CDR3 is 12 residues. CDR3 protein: CASNQEDGGQYF. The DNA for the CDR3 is TGTGCCAGCAACCAAGAGGACGGGGGCCAGTACTTC.

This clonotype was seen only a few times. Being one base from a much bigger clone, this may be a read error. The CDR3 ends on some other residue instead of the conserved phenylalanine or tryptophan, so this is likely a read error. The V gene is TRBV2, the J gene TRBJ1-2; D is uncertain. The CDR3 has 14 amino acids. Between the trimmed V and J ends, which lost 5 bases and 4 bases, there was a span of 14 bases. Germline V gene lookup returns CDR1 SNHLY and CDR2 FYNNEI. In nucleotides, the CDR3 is TGTGCCAGCAGTTCCGAGACATATTCCTATGGCTACACCATC. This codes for CASSSETYSYGYTI.

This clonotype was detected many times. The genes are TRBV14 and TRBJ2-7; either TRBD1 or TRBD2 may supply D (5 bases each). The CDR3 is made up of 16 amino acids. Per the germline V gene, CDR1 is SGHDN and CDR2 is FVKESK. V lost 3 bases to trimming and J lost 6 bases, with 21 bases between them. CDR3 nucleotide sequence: TGTGCCAGCAGCCAGGTCCGGGACGGGGTTCGATGCGAGCAGTACTTC. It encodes CASSQVRDGVRCEQYF.

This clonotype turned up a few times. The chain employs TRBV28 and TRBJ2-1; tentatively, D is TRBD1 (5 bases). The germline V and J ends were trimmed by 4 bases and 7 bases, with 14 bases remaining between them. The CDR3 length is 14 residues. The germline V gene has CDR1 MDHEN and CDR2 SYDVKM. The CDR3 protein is CASSSTAQGNEQFF. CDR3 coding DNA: TGTGCCAGCAGTTCCACGGCTCAGGGAAATGAGCAGTTCTTC.

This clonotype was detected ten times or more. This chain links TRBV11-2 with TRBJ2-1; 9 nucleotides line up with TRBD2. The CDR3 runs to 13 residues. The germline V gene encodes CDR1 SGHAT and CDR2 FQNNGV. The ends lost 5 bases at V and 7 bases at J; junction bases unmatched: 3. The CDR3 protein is CASSVAGVNEQFF. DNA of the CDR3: TGTGCCAGCAGCGTAGCGGGGGTGAATGAGCAGTTCTTC.

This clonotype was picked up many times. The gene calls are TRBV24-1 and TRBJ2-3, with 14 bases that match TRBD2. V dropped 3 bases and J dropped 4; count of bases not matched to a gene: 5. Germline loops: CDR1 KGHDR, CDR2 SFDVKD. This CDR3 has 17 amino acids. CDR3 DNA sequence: TGTGCCACCAGTGATCCTACGGGACTAGCGGGGGCAGATACGCAGTATTTT. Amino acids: CATSDPTGLAGADTQYF.

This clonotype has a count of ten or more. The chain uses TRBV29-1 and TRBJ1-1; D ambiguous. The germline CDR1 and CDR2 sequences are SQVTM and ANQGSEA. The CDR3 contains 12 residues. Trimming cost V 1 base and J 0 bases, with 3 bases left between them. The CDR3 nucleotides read TGCAGCGTTGAAGTAGTGAACACTGAAGCTTTCTTT. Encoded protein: CSVEVVNTEAFF.

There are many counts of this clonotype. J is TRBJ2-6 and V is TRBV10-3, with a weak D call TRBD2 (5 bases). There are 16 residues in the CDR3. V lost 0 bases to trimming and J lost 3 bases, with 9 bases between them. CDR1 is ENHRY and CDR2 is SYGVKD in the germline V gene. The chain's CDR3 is CAISESLANGANVLTF. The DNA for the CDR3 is TGTGCCATCAGTGAGTCGCTAGCTAATGGGGCCAACGTCCTGACTTTC.